One and the same sample provided the 9 T cell receptor beta chains below, sequenced in a study of metastatic and nonmetastatic thyroid tumors. All patients reached thyroid surgery having received no treatment beforehand. TCRdb re-called the PCR reads through MiXCR. The sample shows about 7,000 clones, 15% to 20% of them seen only once. The source material was adjacent normal tissue. These TCRs come from a male donor with papillary thyroid cancer or a benign thyroid nodule (not recorded which). Some clones in this sample may be carry-over from other donors' samples.

The sample holds many counts of this clone. This could be a read error, since a much larger clone is one nucleotide away. The V call is TRBV15, the J call TRBJ2-2; D perhaps matches TRBD2 (5 bases). This CDR3 is 14 amino acids long. With 1 base removed from V and 8 bases from J, the gap between germline ends came to 11 bases. Germline CDR1 reads LNHNV; CDR2 reads YYDKDF (reference sequence). The CDR3 here is CATSRGTVAGELFF. CDR3 in DNA: TGTGCCACCAGCAGAGGGACTGTCGCTGGGGAGCTGTTTTTT. Combining the CDR3 with reference TRBV15 and TRBJ2-2 gives the whole variable domain DAMVIQNPRYQVTQFGKPVTLSCSQTLNHNVMYWYQQKSSQAPKLLFHYYDKDFNNEADTPDNFQSRRPNTSFCFLDIRSPGLGDTAMYLCATSRGTVAGELFFGEGSRLTVL.

This clone has ten or more counts. This may be a read error, as it is one base from a much larger clone. Distinct nucleotide sequences in the sample also encode this CDR3. V and J are TRBV28 and TRBJ1-3; no reliable D call. The length of the CDR3 is 14 residues. V was cut by 4 bases and J by 1 base, with 8 bases left in between. Per germline, CDR1 MDHEN and CDR2 SYDVKM. The CDR3 loop is CASSSHSSGNTIYF. For the CDR3, the DNA is TGTGCCAGCAGTTCACACAGTTCTGGAAACACCATATATTTT. The whole variable domain, filled in from reference TRBV28 and TRBJ1-3, reads DVKVTQSSRYLVKRTGEKVFLECVQDMDHENMFWYRQDPGLGLRLIYFSYDVKMKEKGDIPEGYSVSREKKERFSLILESASTNQTSMYLCASSSHSSGNTIYFGEGSWLTVV.

This clone turned up a few times. V usage is TRBV11-2 and J usage is TRBJ2-1; D may be TRBD1 (6 bases). Looked up from germline, CDR1 is SGHAT and CDR2 is FQNNGV. V shed 1 base and J shed 9 bases, with 10 bases lying between them. The CDR3 is 13 residues long. This CDR3 is CASSLAGGGEQFF. The CDR3 DNA reads TGTGCCAGCAGCTTAGCTGGGGGCGGTGAGCAGTTCTTC.

V gene TRBV28 combines with J gene TRBJ2-7; D gene unclear. The germline V gene has CDR1 MDHEN and CDR2 SYDVKM. V lost 4 bases and J 0 bases, leaving 4 bases between the germline ends. This CDR3 is built from 12 residues. Here the CDR3 DNA reads TGTGCCAGCAGTTCCCGCTCCTACGAGCAGTACTTC. Translating gives CASSSRSYEQYF.

This clone came up a few times. This chain joins TRBV6-1 and TRBJ2-1; weak D call: TRBD2 (5 bases). Germline V CDR1 and CDR2: MNHNS, SASEGT. The CDR3 runs 12 residues. V lost 8 bases and J 4 bases, leaving 9 bases between the germline ends. The CDR3 DNA is TGTGCCAGCTCTAGAGGGTACAATGAGCAGTTCTTC. This encodes CASSRGYNEQFF.

V and J are TRBV15 and TRBJ2-5; D may be TRBD1 or TRBD2 (7 bases each). Germline CDR1 reads LNHNV; CDR2 reads YYDKDF (reference sequence). This CDR3 is built from 15 residues. V gave up 5 bases and J gave up 5 bases, with 18 bases separating them. CDR3 in amino acids: CATSPPRGRGETQYF. The CDR3 bases are TGTGCCACCAGCCCGCCAAGGGGGCGGGGGGAGACCCAGTACTTC.

On this clone itself: A junction end diverges from the germline sequence, so it may reflect a read error. The chain joins TRBV9 to TRBJ1-1; D not certain. Germline CDR1 and CDR2: SGDLS and YYNGEE. The CDR3 is made up of 14 amino acids. In DNA form, the CDR3 reads TGTTCCAGCAGCGTAGACCCGGGCTACACTGAAGCTTCCTTT. Translation: CSSSVDPGYTEASF.

The chain is built from TRBV7-3 and TRBJ2-2; D remains unclear. Germline CDR1 and CDR2: SGHTA and FQGTGA. The CDR3 length is 14 residues. The germline V and J ends were trimmed by 5 bases and 0 bases, with 7 bases remaining between them. The chain's CDR3 is CASSKNTNTGELFF. The CDR3 DNA reads TGTGCCAGCAGCAAAAACACGAACACCGGGGAGCTGTTTTTT.

This clone occurred a few times. The CDR3 sequence: CASSRDRGQAGELFF. The CDR3 DNA follows: TGTGCCAGCAGTCGAGACAGGGGGCAGGCCGGGGAGCTGTTTTTT. The V call is TRBV6-1, the J call TRBJ2-2; 10 bases match TRBD1. V was clipped by 5 bases and J by 6 bases; unmatched bases: 6. Germline V gene lookup returns CDR1 MNHNS and CDR2 SASEGT. This CDR3 region has 15 residues.